This T cell receptor beta chain was captured in a study of regulatory T cells in long-lasting Graves disease. Overall study: Persistent Graves' disease meant over 5 years of antithyroid drugs with positive TSH receptor antibodies.

CDR3 regions were amplified by Arm-PCR using iRepertoire HTBI primers to build TCR beta libraries. From the multiplex PCR reads, TCRdb called clonotypes with MiXCR, one entry per CDR3 protein. The sample records about 310,000 distinct CDR3 sequences, around 20% being singletons. As to this clonotype: Its antigen is still unknown.

The CDR3 extends over 13 amino acids. Trimming took 1 base from V and 6 from J, leaving 11 bases between them. Germline V gene data show CDR1 as SGHDT and CDR2 as YYEEEE. The study, taken as a whole, reports: Only a small sample size was used, which may have cut accuracy. Persistent disease was associated with favored TRBV28 usage and with favored use of TRBJ1-2 and TRBJ2-5.

Time point denoted: persistent/refractory GD, antithyroid drugs over 5 years with positive TRAb. Extracted RNA from PBMCs served as the source of the TCR library. The EDTA tubes were filled with around 9 milliliters of drawn peripheral blood. This sequence joins TRBV5-6 and TRBJ2-7; D is unclear. The input for sequencing was peripheral blood mononuclear cells (PBMCs), taken when the disease was refractory, from a patient treated with antithyroid drugs. The clonotype was recovered from a female donor with Graves disease. The CDR3 spells CASSLPATGEQYF. CDR3 DNA: TGTGCCAGCAGCTTGCCCGCGACCGGCGAGCAGTACTTC. Using reference TRBV5-6 and TRBJ2-7 for the parts outside the CDR3, the full variable domain is DAGVTQSPTHLIKTRGQQVTLRCSPKSGHDTVSWYQQALGQGPQFIFQYYEEEERQRGNFPDRFSGHQFPNYSSELNVNALLLGDSALYLCASSLPATGEQYFGPGTRLTVT.